The clone carrying this T cell receptor beta chain was seen more than once but under ten times. What it recognizes is unknown. V was clipped by 4 bases and J by 2 bases; unmatched bases: 4. The V gene's germline CDR1 is LNHNV and CDR2 YYDKDF (reference sequence). The CDR3 is 16 residues long. These data originate in a study of T cells after yellow fever vaccination. For the study at large: Libraries from low-cell-number fractions were prepared with the SMART-Seq v4 Ultra Low Input RNA kit.

Broader study findings: The study found a weaker secondary response that peaked faster, day 5 versus 15.

Via MiXCR, TCRdb re-called the 5' RACE reads, giving one row per CDR3 protein. Of hundreds of thousands of distinct CDR3 sequences in the sample, around 19% were seen once. This TCR was sampled from a man in his late teens or twenties who received the YFV17D yellow fever vaccine. The sample in question was PBMCs, obtained before the yellow fever booster vaccination. The V and J genes are TRBV15 and TRBJ2-2; 10 positions agree with TRBD2. DNA for the CDR3: TGTGCCACCAGCACTACTAGCGGGGTAAACACCGGGGAGCTGTTTTTT. This translates into CATSTTSGVNTGELFF.